Reported below is one T cell receptor (beta chain). Its antigen remains unidentified. The data were taken from a study of radiotherapy plus CTLA-4 blockade in lung cancer. Study-level background: Disease control was seen in approximately 30% of patients, objective responses in 18%.

Findings and limits, study-wide: TCR clones from tumors expanded in blood after radiotherapy plus ipilimumab. Interferon-beta and early blood T cell clone dynamics reportedly predicted response best.

Only in-frame clones appear in the TCRdb table, and some are missing; sequencing was by immunoSEQ multiplex PCR. The sample lists 40,000 to 50,000 clones, around four fifths occurring once. Trimming removed 5 bases at V and 4 bases at J, with 11 bases between. The CDR3 length is 13 residues. Per the germline V gene, CDR1 is SGHTA and CDR2 is FQGNSA. Focal radiation and CTLA-4 blockade (ipilimumab) were tested in chemo-refractory metastatic non-small-cell lung cancer patients. The sequence derives from a human donor with non-small cell lung cancer who had stable disease on radiotherapy plus ipilimumab. This specimen was peripheral blood, taken from a patient treated with radiotherapy plus ipilimumab. This rearrangement joins TRBV7-2 to TRBJ1-2, with D possibly TRBD1 on 6 matching bases. The DNA of the CDR3 is TGTGCCAGCAGCCCGACAGGAAGCTATGGCTACACCTTC. Translated: CASSPTGSYGYTF.